Below are 18 T cell receptor beta chains sequenced from a single sample in a study of glioma-infiltrating T cells after dendritic cell vaccination. As for time point: after dendritic cell vaccination, including at tumor progression/relapse. TCRdb's copy holds only in-frame clones and misses some; the assay was immunoSEQ multiplex PCR. The sample has about 110,000 clones, around 90% seen once. Sequencing used blood, obtained after dendritic cell vaccination. The receptor set was obtained from a human donor with glioblastoma.

The gene calls are TRBV19 and TRBJ2-1; 8 bases map to TRBD2. Germline V gives CDR1 LNHDA, CDR2 SQIVND (reference sequence). There are 16 residues in the CDR3. J gave up 4 bases and V 8 bases, and 13 bases lay outside the gene matches. Here the CDR3 DNA reads TGTGCCAGTCAAGCACGGGGGGGCAGTTGGTACAATGAGCAGTTCTTC. It translates to CASQARGGSWYNEQFF.

The chain couples TRBV11-2 to TRBJ1-6, with D unresolved. V was trimmed by 1 base and J by 10 bases, leaving 8 bases between them. The CDR3 is 13 amino acids. The germline CDR1 and CDR2 sequences are SGHAT and FQNNGV. The CDR3 sequence is CASSLVAASPLHF. DNA for the CDR3: TGTGCCAGCAGCTTAGTCGCGGCCTCACCCCTCCACTTT.

The gene calls are TRBV7-2 and TRBJ2-7; tentative D call: TRBD1 (6 bases). The CDR3 runs to 15 residues. Trimming removed 5 bases from V and 1 base from J, with 15 bases in between. Germline CDR1 is SGHTA and CDR2 is FQGNSA. The CDR3 protein is CASSKRGRWSYEQYF. CDR3 nucleotide sequence: TGTGCCAGCAGCAAAAGGGGGAGATGGTCCTACGAGCAGTACTTC.

The V call is TRBV7-6, the J call TRBJ2-3, with TRBD1 as a possible D gene (6 bases). The CDR3 spans 16 residues. Trimming shortened V by 5 bases and J by 5 bases, and 20 bases separated the two germline ends. CDR1 and CDR2 from the germline V gene are SGHVS and FNYEAQ. The CDR3 coding sequence is TGTGCCAGCAGCGCAGGGGCTGGTACCCGCGGAGATACGCAGTATTTT. Amino acids: CASSAGAGTRGDTQYF.

The chain has TRBV15 and TRBJ2-5, with 8 bases identical to TRBD1. Trimming took 1 base from V and 5 from J; bases not matched to a gene: 6. Germline V lookup: CDR1 LNHNV, CDR2 YYDKDF (reference sequence). This CDR3 region has 15 residues. CDR3 nucleotide sequence: TGTGCCACCAGCAGAGTTTCAGGGGGCGTGGAGACCCAGTACTTC. It yields the protein CATSRVSGGVETQYF.

The chain joins TRBV5-6 to TRBJ1-5; D may be TRBD1 (5 bases). CDR3 length: 13 amino acids. CDR1 is SGHDT and CDR2 is YYEEEE in the germline V gene. The V gene lost 2 bases and the J gene lost 4 bases, with 7 bases spanning the gap. CDR3: CASSLGVNQPQHF. CDR3 DNA: TGTGCCAGCAGCTTAGGGGTAAATCAGCCCCAGCATTTT.

This rearrangement joins TRBV5-1 to TRBJ1-2; 9 nucleotides agree with TRBD1. The CDR3 is made up of 13 amino acids. Germline assignment: CDR1 SGHRS and CDR2 YFSETQ. V dropped 5 bases and J dropped 6; count of bases not matched to a gene: 5. The CDR3 DNA reads as TGCGCCAGCAGGGGACAGGGATTGGATGGCTACACCTTC. It codes for CASRGQGLDGYTF.

The rearrangement links TRBV7-9 to TRBJ2-1; 16 bases are shared with TRBD2. This CDR3 comprises 15 residues. Germline assignment: CDR1 SEHNR and CDR2 FQNEAQ (reference sequence). V lost 5 bases to trimming and J lost 7 bases; unmatched junction nucleotides: 2. The chain's CDR3 is CASSGGLAGGNEQFF. In DNA form, the CDR3 reads TGTGCCAGCAGCGGGGGACTAGCGGGAGGGAATGAGCAGTTCTTC.

V usage is TRBV29-1 and J usage is TRBJ1-1; 7 nucleotides match TRBD1. CDR3 length: 13 residues. V lost 3 bases and J lost 1; bases outside the gene matches: 2. In germline, CDR1 is SQVTM, CDR2 ANQGSEA. The CDR3 nucleotides read TGCAGCGTTGAGGGACAGCCGAACACTGAAGCTTTCTTT. Translated: CSVEGQPNTEAFF.

The chain combines TRBV7-9 with TRBJ2-1; TRBD1 might be the D (6 bases). This CDR3 comprises 13 residues. In germline, CDR1 is SEHNR, CDR2 FQNEAQ (reference sequence). Trimming cost V 7 bases and J 10 bases, with 17 bases left between them. The CDR3 region has the DNA TGTGCCAGCATCATGAAGGGGGAATGGGAGCAGTTCTTC. Translated, it gives CASIMKGEWEQFF. The full variable domain, with the rest looked up from reference TRBV7-9 and TRBJ2-1, is DTGVSQNPRHKITKRGQNVTFRCDPISEHNRLYWYRQTLGQGPEFLTYFQNEAQLEKSRLLSDRFSAERPKGSFSTLEIQRTEQGDSAMYLCASIMKGEWEQFFGPGTRLTVL.

For this clone: Other DNA variants within this sample encode the same CDR3. The rearrangement joins TRBV9 to TRBJ1-6; D is perhaps TRBD1 (5 bases). This CDR3 comprises 15 residues. Trimming took 0 bases from V and 7 from J, leaving 11 bases between them. Germline assignment: CDR1 SGDLS and CDR2 YYNGEE. CDR3 protein: CASSVAGGENSPLHF. The CDR3 DNA is TGTGCCAGCAGCGTAGCGGGGGGTGAAAATTCACCCCTCCACTTT.

CDR3 in amino acids: CASSNNRGNEAFF. The CDR3 bases are TGTGCCAGCAGCAATAACAGGGGTAATGAAGCTTTCTTT. V gene TRBV11-3 combines with J gene TRBJ1-1; 7 positions agree with TRBD1. The CDR3 spans 13 residues. CDR1 and CDR2 from the germline V gene are SGHNT and YENEEA. Losses at the gene ends were 5 bases for V and 7 bases for J; bases not matched to a gene: 7.

This chain uses TRBV5-1 with TRBJ2-1; 14 positions agree with TRBD2. After removal of 4 bases from V and 4 bases from J, the junction contained 10 bases not matched to a gene. This CDR3 spans 18 amino acids. Germline CDR1 reads SGHRS; CDR2 reads YFSETQ. The CDR3 nucleotides read TGCGCCAGCAGCATACTGACTAGCGGGAGGGCCAAGTACAATGAGCAGTTCTTC. Amino acids: CASSILTSGRAKYNEQFF.

The genes are TRBV5-1 and TRBJ2-5, with 11 bases identical to TRBD2. This CDR3 spans 18 amino acids. V shed 3 bases, J shed 2 bases, and the junction held 12 bases outside the gene matches. CDR1 and CDR2 (germline): SGHRS, YFSETQ. This CDR3 reads CASSYAPKGLAVQETQYF. The CDR3 bases are TGCGCCAGCAGCTACGCCCCAAAGGGACTAGCGGTTCAAGAGACCCAGTACTTC.

The table lists this clone with a few counts. The chain is built from TRBV2 and TRBJ1-1; D not certain. Germline-derived CDR1 and CDR2 are SNHLY and FYNNEI. Trimming left V 4 bases short and J 4 bases short, with 13 bases between. This CDR3 comprises 14 residues. CDR3 sequence reads: CASSVEGRVTEAFF. For the CDR3, the DNA is TGTGCCAGCAGTGTTGAGGGTCGGGTCACTGAAGCTTTCTTT.

The V call is TRBV5-1, the J call TRBJ2-1; 12 positions agree with TRBD2. Looked up from germline, CDR1 is SGHRS and CDR2 is YFSETQ. The CDR3 has 17 amino acids. V shed 2 bases, J shed 0 bases, and the junction held 3 bases outside the gene matches. The CDR3 DNA reads as TGCGCCAGCAGCTTACTAGCGGGGGGCTTCTCCTACAATGAGCAGTTCTTC. It is translated as CASSLLAGGFSYNEQFF.

The chain combines TRBV5-1 with TRBJ2-3, with 7 bases that match TRBD1. The CDR3 consists of 15 residues. Germline CDR1 SGHRS, CDR2 YFSETQ. After removal of 4 bases from V and 1 base from J, the junction contained 6 bases not matched to a gene. The CDR3 loop is CASSTNRGGTDTQYF. In DNA form, the CDR3 reads TGCGCCAGCAGCACTAACAGGGGCGGCACAGATACGCAGTATTTT.

The V call is TRBV18, the J call TRBJ2-7, with D tentatively TRBD2 (6 bases). This CDR3 spans 14 amino acids. The V and J ends lost 2 bases and 3 bases respectively, with 11 bases between them. CDR1 is KGHSH and CDR2 is LQKENI in the germline V gene. CDR3 DNA sequence: TGTGCCAGCTCACCATCGGTCGGGAGCTACGAGCAGTACTTC. This gives the protein CASSPSVGSYEQYF.